One sample yielded the 7 T cell receptor beta chains listed below, sequenced in a study of blood T cells in healthy people across ages. Primed by a sample-barcoded 5' primer and a J-beta primer mix, a second PCR proceeded for about 6 to 12 cycles. One entry per CDR3 protein, called by TCRdb with MiXCR from the 5' RACE reads. Of around 1,500,000 distinct CDR3 sequences in the sample, around two fifths were seen once. Sequencing used blood. The source of these receptors is a woman aged 18-29 years in good health.

This clonotype was seen more than once but under ten times. This chain joins TRBV20-1 and TRBJ1-5; no clear D gene. Germline-derived CDR1 and CDR2 are DFQATT and SNEGSKA (reference sequence). The V end was cut by 2 bases, the J end by 4 bases, with 6 bases between. This CDR3 is 12 amino acids long. CDR3 sequence: CSARRMNQPQHF. Here the CDR3 DNA reads TGCAGTGCTAGACGGATGAATCAGCCCCAGCATTTT.

As concerns this clonotype: A read error may explain this, as a much larger clone is one base away. The chain has TRBV10-3 and TRBJ2-7; D may be TRBD1 or TRBD2 (5 bases each). There are 13 residues in the CDR3. Germline lookup yields CDR1 ENHRY and CDR2 SYGVKD. Here the CDR3 DNA reads TGTGCCATCGGTGAGGGGCAGGGTTACGAGCAGTACTTC. Translation gives CAIGEGQGYEQYF.

This clonotype appeared a few times. The genes are TRBV5-1 and TRBJ2-3, with unresolved D. The germline V gene encodes CDR1 SGHRS and CDR2 YFSETQ. V was trimmed by 5 bases and J by 0 bases, leaving 7 bases between them. The CDR3 sequence is 13 residues long. In nucleotides, the CDR3 is TGCGCCAGCAGGACACCGAGCACAGATACGCAGTATTTT. Protein product: CASRTPSTDTQYF.

The rearrangement links TRBV29-1 to TRBJ2-1; 8 bases fit TRBD2. V lost 4 bases and J lost 4; bases outside the gene matches: 12. Germline loops: CDR1 SQVTM, CDR2 ANQGSEA. The CDR3 spans 16 residues. The CDR3 DNA follows: TGCAGCGTTGCACGGAGCGGGGGAGCCAAGTACAATGAGCAGTTCTTC. Residues: CSVARSGGAKYNEQFF.

The chain uses TRBV20-1 and TRBJ2-5, with 8 bases lining up with TRBD1. CDR1 is DFQATT, CDR2 SNEGSKA, per germline (reference sequence). V was pared by 3 bases and J by 5 bases, with 11 bases of the junction left unmatched. The CDR3 is 15 amino acids. The DNA for the CDR3 is TGCAGTGCTAGTAATCCAGGGGGCGATGGGGAGACCCAGTACTTC. As protein: CSASNPGGDGETQYF.

Comment on this clonotype: The germline gene is not matched at one end of the junction; a read error may be the cause. J is TRBJ2-1 and V is TRBV5-1; 11 bases are shared with TRBD2. The CDR3 has 16 amino acids. Germline V gene lookup returns CDR1 SGHRS and CDR2 YFSETQ. The CDR3 spells CAGSLDTSGGYNEQFF. CDR3 coding DNA: TGCGCCGGCAGCTTGGATACTAGCGGGGGCTACAATGAGCAGTTCTTC. The full variable domain, completed using reference TRBV5-1 and TRBJ2-1, is KAGVTQTPRYLIKTRGQQVTLSCSPISGHRSVSWYQQTPGQGLQFLFEYFSETQRNKGNFPGRFSGRQFSNSRSEMNVSTLELGDSALYLCAGSLDTSGGYNEQFFGPGTRLTVL.

The count of this clonotype is one. It may be a read error: a sequence one base away is much more abundant. The V gene is TRBV10-3, the J gene TRBJ2-3; the D gene is possibly TRBD2 (5 bases). CDR1 is ENHRY, CDR2 SYGVKD, per germline. This CDR3 region has 15 residues. CDR3 sequence: CAIREGSSSTATQYF. CDR3 DNA sequence: TGTGCCATCAGGGAAGGATCTTCTAGCACAGCTACGCAGTATTTT.